The TCR beta chain described here comes from a study of shared clonotypes between healthy human individuals. Study context: Each donor had three CD4 naive, three CD4 memory, two CD8 naive and one CD8 memory plate. Findings of the study overall: Rarefaction analysis demonstrated incomplete sorted-subset sequencing notwithstanding large depth.

Terminally differentiated effector memory CD45RA+ cells were excluded from the naive CD8 cells, which were CD45RO-negative and positively selected for CCR7. As for this clone: Its matching antigen is unknown. At the DNA level, this CDR3 is encoded by other sequences in the same sample as well.

Using immunoSEQ multiplex PCR, the repertoire was profiled, and TCRdb retains in-frame clones only, with some absent. The sample lists under 1 million clones, around 96% occurring once. Sequencing used naive CD8+ T cells sorted from blood. The receptor was derived from a man aged 25 to 40 in good health.

The CDR3: CASSLGQGNEQYF. CDR3 nucleotides: TGTGCCAGCAGCTTGGGGCAGGGCAACGAGCAGTACTTC. This sequence joins TRBV5-4 and TRBJ2-7, with D tentatively TRBD1 (5 bases). This CDR3 is 13 amino acids long. Trimming removed 0 bases at V and 5 bases at J, with 9 bases between. Per germline, CDR1 SGHNT and CDR2 YYREEE (reference sequence). The full variable domain, with the rest looked up from reference TRBV5-4 and TRBJ2-7, is ETGVTQSPTHLIKTRGQQVTLRCSSQSGHNTVSWYQQALGQGPQFIFQYYREEENGRGNFPPRFSGLQFPNYSSELNVNALELDDSALYLCASSLGQGNEQYFGPGTRLTVT.